This T cell receptor beta chain derives from a study of T cells after yellow fever vaccination. V was trimmed by 0 bases and J by 2 bases, leaving 6 bases between them. The germline V gene has CDR1 SGHRS and CDR2 YFSETQ. CDR3 length equals 13 residues. TCRdb re-derived calls from the 5' RACE reads in MiXCR, one entry per CDR3 protein. This table holds roughly 32,000 distinct CDR3 sequences, about 6.6% found once. By share of the sample, this clonotype is medium-sized. Study-level points and caveats: A secondary response was less intense yet reached its peak sooner, at day 5 versus 15.

The starting material was PBMCs, either bulk or a sorted T-cell subset (CD4+, CD8+, memory, or dextramer-sorted; not recorded which), obtained on the day of the first yellow fever vaccination. This TCR came from a man between 18 and 35 years old who received the YFV17D yellow fever vaccine. V usage is TRBV5-1 and J usage is TRBJ2-7, with D perhaps matching TRBD2 (5 bases). CDR3 region: CASSLDGAYEQYF. The CDR3 nucleotides are TGCGCCAGCAGCTTGGACGGGGCCTACGAGCAGTACTTC.